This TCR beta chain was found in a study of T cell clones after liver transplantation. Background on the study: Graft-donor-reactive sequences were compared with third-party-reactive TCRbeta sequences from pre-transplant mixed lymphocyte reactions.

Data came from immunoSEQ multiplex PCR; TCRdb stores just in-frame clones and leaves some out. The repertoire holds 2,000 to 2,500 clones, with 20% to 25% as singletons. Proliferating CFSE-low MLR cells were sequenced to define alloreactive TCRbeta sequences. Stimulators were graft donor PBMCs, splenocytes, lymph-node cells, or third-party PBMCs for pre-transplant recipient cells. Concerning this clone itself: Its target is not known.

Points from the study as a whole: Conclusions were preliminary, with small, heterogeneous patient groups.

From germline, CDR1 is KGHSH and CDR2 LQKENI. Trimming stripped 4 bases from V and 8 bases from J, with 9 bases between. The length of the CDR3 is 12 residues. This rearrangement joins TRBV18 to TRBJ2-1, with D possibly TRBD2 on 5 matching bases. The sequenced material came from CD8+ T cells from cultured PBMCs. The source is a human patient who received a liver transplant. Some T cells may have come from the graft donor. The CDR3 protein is CASSQASYEQFF. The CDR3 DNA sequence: TGTGCCAGCTCACAGGCTAGCTATGAGCAGTTCTTC.